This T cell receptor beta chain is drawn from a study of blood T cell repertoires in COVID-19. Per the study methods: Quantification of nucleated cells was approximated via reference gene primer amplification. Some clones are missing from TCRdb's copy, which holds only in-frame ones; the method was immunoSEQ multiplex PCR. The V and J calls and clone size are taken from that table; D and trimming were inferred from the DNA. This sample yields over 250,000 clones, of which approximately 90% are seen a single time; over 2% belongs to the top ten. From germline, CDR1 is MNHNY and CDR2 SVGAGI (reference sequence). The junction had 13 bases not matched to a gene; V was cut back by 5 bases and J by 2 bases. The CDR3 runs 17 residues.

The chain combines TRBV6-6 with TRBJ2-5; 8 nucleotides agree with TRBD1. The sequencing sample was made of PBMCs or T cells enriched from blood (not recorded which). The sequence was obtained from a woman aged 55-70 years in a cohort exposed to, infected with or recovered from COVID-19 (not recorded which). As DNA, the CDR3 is TGTGCCAGCAGTCGGCCCCCAGACAGGGGACTTCAAGAGACCCAGTACTTC. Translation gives CASSRPPDRGLQETQYF.